This TCR beta chain was found in a study of blood T cell repertoires in COVID-19. About the research overall: Material from acute and convalescent COVID-19 was sourced from the United States, Italy and Spain.

The germline V gene encodes CDR1 LGHNA and CDR2 YNFKEQ. The CDR3 runs 17 residues. The V and J ends lost 4 bases and 7 bases respectively, with 25 bases between them. In the authors' workflow: For nucleated cells, counts were estimated from reference gene primer amplification. Assay: immunoSEQ multiplex PCR; the TCRdb copy retains only in-frame clones and omits some. The DNA gave D and trimming, while V, J and clone size come from that table. The top ten hold around 0.84% of the sample, which has approximately 300,000 clones, around nine tenths seen once. The chain couples TRBV4-2 to TRBJ1-2, with a possible D match to TRBD1 (6 bases). The source is a young man with acute or convalescent COVID-19. Sequenced material: peripheral blood. The CDR3 reads CASSPPRAGVLGLGYTF. The DNA for the CDR3 is TGTGCCAGCAGCCCCCCACGGGCAGGGGTCCTAGGTCTTGGCTACACCTTC.